This TCR beta chain derives from a study of blood T cell repertoires in COVID-19. About the research overall: PBMCs, B-cell-depleted T cells, or T cells were the source of the cDNA or gDNA that made up the material.

Under the authors' procedure: Reference gene primer amplification gave nucleated cell count estimates. Sequenced by immunoSEQ multiplex PCR; TCRdb stores in-frame clones only, minus some. V and J calls plus clone size are reproduced from that table; the DNA served to infer D and trimming. The repertoire has about 190,000 clones, around nine tenths of them found once; the top ten carry approximately 1.5%. V was trimmed by 4 bases and J by 2 bases, leaving 6 bases between them. Germline V gene data show CDR1 as MNHEY and CDR2 as SVGAGI. CDR3 size: 13 residues. The specimen sequenced was peripheral blood. The TCR was taken from a man between 18 and 35 years old with active or convalescent COVID-19. The chain combines TRBV6-5 with TRBJ1-5; D uncertain. CDR3 nucleotide sequence: TGTGCCAGCAGTTTGACACGCAATCAGCCCCAGCATTTT. Its translation is CASSLTRNQPQHF.